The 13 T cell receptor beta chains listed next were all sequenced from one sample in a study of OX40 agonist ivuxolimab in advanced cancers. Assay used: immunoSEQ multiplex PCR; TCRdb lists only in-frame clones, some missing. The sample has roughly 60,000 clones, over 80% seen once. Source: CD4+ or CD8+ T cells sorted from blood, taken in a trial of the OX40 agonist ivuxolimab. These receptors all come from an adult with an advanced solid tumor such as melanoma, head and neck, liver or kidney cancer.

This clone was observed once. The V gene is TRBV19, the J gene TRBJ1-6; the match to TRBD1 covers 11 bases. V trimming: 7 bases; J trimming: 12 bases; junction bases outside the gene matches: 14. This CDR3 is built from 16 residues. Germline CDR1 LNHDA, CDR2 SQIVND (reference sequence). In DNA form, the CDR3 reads TGTGCCAGTACCCCGGGACAGGGGGACGGTATCAGACCCCTCCACTTT. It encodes CASTPGQGDGIRPLHF. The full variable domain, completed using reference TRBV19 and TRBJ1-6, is DGGITQSPKYLFRKEGQNVTLSCEQNLNHDAMYWYRQDPGQGLRLIYYSQIVNDFQKGDIAEGYSVSREKKESFPLTVTSAQKNPTAFYLCASTPGQGDGIRPLHFGNGTRLTVT.

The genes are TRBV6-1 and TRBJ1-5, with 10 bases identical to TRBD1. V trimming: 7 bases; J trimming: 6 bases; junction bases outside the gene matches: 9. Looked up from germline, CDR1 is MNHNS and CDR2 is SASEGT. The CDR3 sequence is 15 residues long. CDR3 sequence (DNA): TGTGCCAGCAATACCCGGGACAGGGGTAGTCAGCCCCAGCATTTT. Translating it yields CASNTRDRGSQPQHF.

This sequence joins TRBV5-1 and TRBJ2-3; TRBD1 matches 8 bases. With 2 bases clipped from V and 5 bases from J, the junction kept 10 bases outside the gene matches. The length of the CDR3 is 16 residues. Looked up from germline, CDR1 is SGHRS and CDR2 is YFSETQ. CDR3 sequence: CASSLDRTGWEDTQYF. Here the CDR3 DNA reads TGCGCCAGCAGCTTAGACCGGACAGGGTGGGAAGATACGCAGTATTTT.

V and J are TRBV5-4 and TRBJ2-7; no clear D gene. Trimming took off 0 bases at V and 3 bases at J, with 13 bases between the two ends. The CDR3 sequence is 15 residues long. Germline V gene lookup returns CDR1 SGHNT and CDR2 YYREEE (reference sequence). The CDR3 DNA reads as TGTGCCAGCAGCTTGGCCCCGGGTATCAGCTACGAGCAGTACTTC. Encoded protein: CASSLAPGISYEQYF.

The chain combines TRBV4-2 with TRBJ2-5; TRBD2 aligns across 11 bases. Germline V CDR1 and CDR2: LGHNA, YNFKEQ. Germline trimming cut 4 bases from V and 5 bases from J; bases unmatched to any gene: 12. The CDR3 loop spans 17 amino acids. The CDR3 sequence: CASSRLIAGGPGETQYF. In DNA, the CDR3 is TGTGCCAGCAGCCGATTAATAGCGGGAGGGCCGGGGGAGACCCAGTACTTC.

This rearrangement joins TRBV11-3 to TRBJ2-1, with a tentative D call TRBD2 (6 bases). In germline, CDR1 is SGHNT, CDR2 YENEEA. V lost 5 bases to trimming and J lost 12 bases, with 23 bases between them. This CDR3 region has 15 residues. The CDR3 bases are TGTGCCAGCAGCCAACTAGCCACAGTTGGAGCTGCGCAGTTCTTC. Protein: CASSQLATVGAAQFF.

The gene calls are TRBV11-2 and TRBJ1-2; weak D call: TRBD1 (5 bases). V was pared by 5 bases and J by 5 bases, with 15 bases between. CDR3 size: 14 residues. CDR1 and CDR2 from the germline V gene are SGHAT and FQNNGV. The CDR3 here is CASSTGTLAYGYTF. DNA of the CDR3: TGTGCCAGCAGCACCGGGACGCTGGCGTATGGCTACACCTTC.

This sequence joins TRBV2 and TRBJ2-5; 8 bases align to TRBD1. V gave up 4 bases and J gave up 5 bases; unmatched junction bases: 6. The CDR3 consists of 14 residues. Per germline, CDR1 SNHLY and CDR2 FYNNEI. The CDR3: CASSGTGTGETQYF. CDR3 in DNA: TGTGCCAGCAGTGGGACAGGGACGGGGGAGACCCAGTACTTC.

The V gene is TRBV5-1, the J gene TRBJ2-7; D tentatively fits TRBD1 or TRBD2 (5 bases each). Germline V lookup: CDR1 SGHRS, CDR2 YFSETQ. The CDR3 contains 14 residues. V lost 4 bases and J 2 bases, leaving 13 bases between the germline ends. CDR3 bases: TGCGCCAGCAGCAAGGACACGGGGACCTACGAGCAGTACTTC. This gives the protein CASSKDTGTYEQYF. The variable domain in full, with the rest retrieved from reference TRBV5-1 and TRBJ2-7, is KAGVTQTPRYLIKTRGQQVTLSCSPISGHRSVSWYQQTPGQGLQFLFEYFSETQRNKGNFPGRFSGRQFSNSRSEMNVSTLELGDSALYLCASSKDTGTYEQYFGPGTRLTVT.

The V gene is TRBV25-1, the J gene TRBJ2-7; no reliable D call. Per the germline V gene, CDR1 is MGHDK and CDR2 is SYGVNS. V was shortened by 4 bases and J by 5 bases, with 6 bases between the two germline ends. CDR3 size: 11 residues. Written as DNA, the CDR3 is TGTGCCAGCAGTGCCCGAAACGAGCAGTACTTC. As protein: CASSARNEQYF.

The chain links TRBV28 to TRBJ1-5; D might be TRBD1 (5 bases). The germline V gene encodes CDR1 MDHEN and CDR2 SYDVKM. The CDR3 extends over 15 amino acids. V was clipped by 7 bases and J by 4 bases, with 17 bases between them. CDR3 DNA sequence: TGTGCCAGCACCATGCTCAGGGTCCCTAATCAGCCCCAGCATTTT. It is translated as CASTMLRVPNQPQHF.

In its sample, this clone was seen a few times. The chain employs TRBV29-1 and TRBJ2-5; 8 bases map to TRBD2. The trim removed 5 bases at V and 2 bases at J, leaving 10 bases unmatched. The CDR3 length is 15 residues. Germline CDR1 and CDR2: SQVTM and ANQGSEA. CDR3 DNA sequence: TGCAGCGTTAACACGGGGGGGCAGTTACAAGAGACCCAGTACTTC. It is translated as CSVNTGGQLQETQYF.

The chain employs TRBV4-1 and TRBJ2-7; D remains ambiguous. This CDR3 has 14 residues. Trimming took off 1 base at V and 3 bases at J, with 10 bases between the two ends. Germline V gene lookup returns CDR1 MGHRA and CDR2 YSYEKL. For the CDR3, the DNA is TGCGCCAGCAGCCAAGGGTTGCACGGCTACGAGCAGTACTTC. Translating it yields CASSQGLHGYEQYF.